The clone carrying this T cell receptor beta chain was picked up a small number of times. Its antigen is undetermined. The data belong to a study of identical twins. Study results and caveats: Conclusions were based on cross-sectional statistical analysis, without following the same donors. Weaker excess twin sharing was seen among beta out-of-frame sequences. Invariant MAIT and iNKT cells are populations that could partly confound zero-insertion analyses.

All of the donors were Caucasians in good health. J lost 3 bases, V lost 6 bases, and 4 bases had no gene match. This CDR3 is built from 15 residues. TCRdb ran MiXCR on the 5' RACE reads and lists one entry per CDR3 protein. The profile shows 200,000 or so distinct CDR3 sequences, 7.5% of them singletons. These data also featured in a second study, about yellow fever vaccine responses in identical twins.

Sample: memory (CD45RO+) T cells sorted from blood. The receptor comes from a woman aged 18-30 years in good health. This chain uses TRBV12-3 or TRBV12-4 with TRBJ2-2; 10 positions match TRBD2. The CDR3 here is CASSPLAGDTGELFF. CDR3 bases: TGTGCCAGCAGCCCCCTAGCGGGAGACACCGGGGAGCTGTTTTTT.